These T cell receptor beta chains were read from a single sample in a study of blood T cells in healthy people across ages. MiXCR was run by TCRdb on the 5' RACE reads, yielding one entry per CDR3 protein. The top ten hold 15% of the sample, which has approximately 700,000 distinct CDR3 sequences, roughly 32% seen once. Sequencing was performed on blood. These TCRs come from a woman older than 75 in good health. Each CDR3 is given with its conserved first and last residue. The order of the fields is J gene, clone size, D gene, V gene, CDR3 DNA, CDR3 protein. D genes are given only for firm matches. Clone size is stated in some rows and not others, as once, few, many or a class when expanded.

TRBJ1-5,NA,NA,TRBV5-1,TGCGCCAGCAGCTTGGAGTTTCAAGGACAGCCCCAGCATTTT,CASSLEFQGQPQHF
TRBJ1-2,many,TRBD1,TRBV5-1,TGCGCCAGCAGCTTGGCCGGGACAGATAACTATGGCTACACCTTC,CASSLAGTDNYGYTF
TRBJ1-1,NA,NA,TRBV4-1,TGCGCCAGCAGCCTCGTGGGAGGGGACGCTGAAGCTTTCTTT,CASSLVGGDAEAFF
TRBJ2-5,many,TRBD2,TRBV3-1,TGTGCCAGCAGCCATCGACTAGCGGGGGGGCCAAGTGGAGAGACCCAGTACTTC,CASSHRLAGGPSGETQYF
TRBJ2-2,NA,NA,TRBV6-2/TRBV6-3,TGTGCCAGCAGTTACCGCCGCGGGGAGCTGTTTTTT,CASSYRRGELFF
TRBJ1-4,NA,TRBD1,TRBV9,TGTGCCAGCAGCAGAGGACAGGCAACTGATGAAAAACTGTTTTTT,CASSRGQATDEKLFF
TRBJ2-7,NA,NA,TRBV6-2/TRBV6-3,TGTGCCAGCAGTTACTCAGGGGGTTCAACGCCCTACGAGCAGTACTTC,CASSYSGGSTPYEQYF
TRBJ2-1,once,TRBD1,TRBV20-1,TGCAGTGCTAGAGTTGGGACAGGGGCCGGGGAGCAGTTCTTC,CSARVGTGAGEQFF
TRBJ2-1,many,TRBD2,TRBV20-1,TGCAGTGCTAGAGGGCCTAGCGGGGGGAACAATGAGCAGTTCTTC,CSARGPSGGNNEQFF
TRBJ1-4,few,NA,TRBV5-1,TGCGCCAGCAGCCCGACGTTTCCTAATGAAAAACTGTTTTTT,CASSPTFPNEKLFF
TRBJ1-4,many,NA,TRBV7-2,TGTGCCAGCAGCTTAGCTGGCCAGGCTAATGAAAAACTGTTTTTT,CASSLAGQANEKLFF
TRBJ2-7,NA,TRBD1,TRBV5-1,TGCGCCAGCAACTTGGGGACAGGGATGGTATACGAGCAGTACTTC,CASNLGTGMVYEQYF
TRBJ1-2,many,TRBD1,TRBV6-2/TRBV6-3,TGTGCCAGCAGAGGAGGAGGACAGGGGGCCTTGGGCTACACCTTC,CASRGGGQGALGYTF
TRBJ2-3,many,NA,TRBV20-1,TGCAGTGCTAGCCCCCTAGGGCACACCACAGATACGCAGTATTTT,CSASPLGHTTDTQYF
TRBJ1-6,few,NA,TRBV6-1,TGTGCCAGCAGTGAAGCCGGTGGGGGGGCCGCATATAATTCACCCCTCCACTTT,CASSEAGGGAAYNSPLHF
TRBJ1-6,few,NA,TRBV7-9,TGTGCCAGCAGCCCGGGACTGGGAAATTCACCCCTCCACTTT,CASSPGLGNSPLHF
TRBJ1-2,NA,NA,TRBV20-1,TGCAGTGCTAGAGGAACAGGGAATGGCTACACCTTC,CSARGTGNGYTF
TRBJ1-2,many,NA,TRBV20-1,TGCAGTGCCTCAACAGGGCTGTGGTATGGCTACACCTTC,CSASTGLWYGYTF
TRBJ1-6,once,NA,TRBV5-8,TGTGCCAGCAGCTACACAGGGCGGACCTATAATTCACCCCTCCACTTT,CASSYTGRTYNSPLHF
TRBJ2-6,many,NA,TRBV7-2,TGTGCCAGCAGCTTAGGACTGTTCTCTGGGGCCAACGTCCTGACTTTC,CASSLGLFSGANVLTF
TRBJ1-1,NA,NA,TRBV15,TGTGCCACCGTGTCTGGGCAGGGAGGAACTGAAGCTTTCTTT,CATVSGQGGTEAFF
TRBJ1-2,few,TRBD1,TRBV27,TGTGCCAGCAGTCCCACGACAGGGAGAAGGGGCTACACCTTC,CASSPTTGRRGYTF
TRBJ2-2,NA,NA,TRBV27,TGTGCCAGCAGTTTAGGGCAGGGAGATTACACCGGGGAGCTGTTTTTT,CASSLGQGDYTGELFF
TRBJ2-1,many,TRBD2,TRBV20-1,TGCAGTGCTACTCCTCTAGCGGGGGCCTACAATGAGCAGTTCTTC,CSATPLAGAYNEQFF
TRBJ2-1,NA,TRBD2,TRBV28,TGTGCCAGTATTCTAGCGGGAGACTACAATGAGCAGTTCTTC,CASILAGDYNEQFF
TRBJ2-4,few,NA,TRBV2,TGTGCCAGCAGTGTTTGGGATGGGGCCAAAAACATTCAGTACTTC,CASSVWDGAKNIQYF
TRBJ1-1,once,TRBD1,TRBV6-1,TGTGCCAGCAGTGAAGCCGGGACAGGGGAGGACACTGAAGCTTTCTTT,CASSEAGTGEDTEAFF
TRBJ1-2,many,TRBD1,TRBV7-2,TGTGCCAGCAGCTTAATTAGGGGGCAGGGTGGCTACACCTTC,CASSLIRGQGGYTF
TRBJ1-5,NA,NA,TRBV6-5,TGTGCCAGCAGGCCAACAAGTAGCAATCAGCCCCAGCATTTT,CASRPTSSNQPQHF
TRBJ2-7,few,NA,TRBV7-8,TGTGCCAGCAGCTCATGGACTCCGACCGCCTACGAGCAGTACTTC,CASSSWTPTAYEQYF
TRBJ2-7,NA,NA,TRBV6-1,TGTGCCAGCAGTGGGTTTCCGGCCTACGAGCAGTACTTC,CASSGFPAYEQYF
TRBJ2-5,NA,NA,TRBV5-5,TGTGCCAGCAGCCCCCAAACAACGGGGGAGACCCAGTACTTC,CASSPQTTGETQYF
TRBJ1-2,NA,NA,TRBV12-3/TRBV12-4,TGTGCCAGCAGTGATTTCCCAATGGGTCAGGGCTACACCTTC,CASSDFPMGQGYTF
TRBJ1-2,NA,NA,TRBV20-1,TGCAGTGTCGCACAGGGAGTTAACTATGGCTACACCTTC,CSVAQGVNYGYTF
TRBJ2-7,once,TRBD1,TRBV29-1,TGCAGCACAATGACAGGGTTCTACGAGCAGTACTTC,CSTMTGFYEQYF
TRBJ2-5,many,TRBD2,TRBV9,TGTGCCAGCAGCACCCTAGCGGGGGGGCTTCTGGAGACCCAGTACTTC,CASSTLAGGLLETQYF
TRBJ1-1,NA,TRBD1,TRBV4-2,TGTGCCAGCAGCCCCAGGGTGGGGACAGGGATGAACACTGAAGCTTTCTTT,CASSPRVGTGMNTEAFF
TRBJ2-3,many,TRBD2,TRBV4-3,TGCGCCAGCAGCCACGCGTTCCCCGGACTAGCGGGGGACACAGATACGCAGTATTTT,CASSHAFPGLAGDTDTQYF
TRBJ1-1,NA,NA,TRBV6-1,TGTGCCAGCAGTGAAAACAGGGCCACTGAAGCTTTCTTT,CASSENRATEAFF
TRBJ2-2,NA,TRBD1,TRBV5-1,TGCGCCAGCAGCTCGGGACAGGGGGCTGTGGTATACACCGGGGAGCTGTTTTTT,CASSSGQGAVVYTGELFF
TRBJ2-7,many,NA,TRBV29-1,TGCAGCGTTGCGGGCAGGTCTCCCTACGAGCAGTACTTC,CSVAGRSPYEQYF
TRBJ2-3,NA,NA,TRBV5-5,TGTGCCAGCAGCTGGGGGACGGTCTCTAGCACAGATACGCAGTATTTT,CASSWGTVSSTDTQYF
TRBJ2-5,NA,NA,TRBV5-1,TGCGCCAGCAGCTTTTACAACCAGGGAGGTCAAGAGACCCAGTACTTC,CASSFYNQGGQETQYF
TRBJ2-7,many,TRBD1,TRBV11-2,TGTGCCAGCAGCTTAGTGTTGACAGGGCTTCCTACGGAGCAGTACTTC,CASSLVLTGLPTEQYF
TRBJ1-2,many,TRBD1,TRBV18,TGTGCCAGCTCACCAGGGACAGGGAGTGATGGCTACACCTTC,CASSPGTGSDGYTF
TRBJ1-2,many,NA,TRBV5-1,TGCGCCAGCAGCTTGGGGGACACATCTAACTATGGCTACACCTTC,CASSLGDTSNYGYTF
TRBJ2-3,many,TRBD2,TRBV10-3,TGTGCCATCAGGGGGACTAGCGGGGGGATAACAGATACGCAGTATTTT,CAIRGTSGGITDTQYF
TRBJ2-1,many,TRBD2,TRBV5-1,TGCGCCAGCAGCTTGGCACTAGCGGGGGGACACAATGAGCAGTTCTTC,CASSLALAGGHNEQFF
TRBJ2-3,many,NA,TRBV4-3,TGCGCCAGCAGCCTTGAGGAGCGAGACACAGATACGCAGTATTTT,CASSLEERDTDTQYF
TRBJ1-2,NA,TRBD1,TRBV29-1,TGCAGCGTTGAACTAAACCAGGGGGCGTATGGCTACACCTTC,CSVELNQGAYGYTF
TRBJ1-2,few,TRBD1,TRBV7-9,TGTGCCAGCAGTTCACAGGGGACCTATAGCTACACCTTC,CASSSQGTYSYTF
TRBJ2-7,NA,TRBD2,TRBV20-1,TGCAGTGCTAGAGATATCGCCAGCGGGGGAAATACCTACGAGCAGTACTTC,CSARDIASGGNTYEQYF
TRBJ1-5,NA,TRBD1,TRBV5-1,TGCGCCAGCAGTGAGGGGGACAGGGGGGGCTATAGCAATCAGCCCCGGCATTTT,CASSEGDRGGYSNQPRHF